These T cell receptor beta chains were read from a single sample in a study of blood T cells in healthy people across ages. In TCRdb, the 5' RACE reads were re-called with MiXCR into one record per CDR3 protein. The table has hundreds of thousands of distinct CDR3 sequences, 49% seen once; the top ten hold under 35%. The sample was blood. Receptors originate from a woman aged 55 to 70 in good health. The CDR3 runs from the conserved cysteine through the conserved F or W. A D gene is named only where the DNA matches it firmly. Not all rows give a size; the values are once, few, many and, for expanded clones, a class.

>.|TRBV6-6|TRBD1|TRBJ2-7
TGTGCCAGCAGTTACATCGACAGGGGTGTCCACGAGCAGTACTTC
CASSYIDRGVHEQYF
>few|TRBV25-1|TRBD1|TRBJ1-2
TGTGCCAGCAGTGAAGCCGGGACAGGGGGGTATGGCTACACCTTC
CASSEAGTGGYGYTF
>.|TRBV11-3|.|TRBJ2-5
TGTGCCAGCAGCTTAGATGGCGGGAAACAAGAGACCCAGTACTTC
CASSLDGGKQETQYF
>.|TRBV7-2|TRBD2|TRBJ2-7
TGTGCCAGCAGCTTACATGGTAGCGGGACCAACAATGAGCAGTACTTC
CASSLHGSGTNNEQYF
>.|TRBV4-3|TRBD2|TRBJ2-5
TGCGCCAGCAGCCAAGTGGCTAGCGGTTCCAATGAGCAGTACTTC
CASSQVASGSNEQYF
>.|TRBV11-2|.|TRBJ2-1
TGTGCCAGCAGCTCGGGACGTACCGAGCAGTTCTTC
CASSSGRTEQFF
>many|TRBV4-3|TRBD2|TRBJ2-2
TGCGCCAGCAGCCCAGAGACTAGCGGGAGGGGAGAGCTGTTTTTT
CASSPETSGRGELFF
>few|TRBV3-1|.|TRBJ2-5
TGTGCCAGCAGCCAAGACGACAGGTTCGGCCGAAACTTTAGGGATGAGCAGTACTTC
CASSQDDRFGRNFRDEQYF
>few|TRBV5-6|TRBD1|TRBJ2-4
TGTGCCAGCAGCTCCTACAGGGGTCACATTCAGTACTTC
CASSSYRGHIQYF
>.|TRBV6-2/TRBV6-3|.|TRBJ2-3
TGTGCCAGCGGCGGAGGGGGAGATACGCAGTATTTT
CASGGGGDTQYF
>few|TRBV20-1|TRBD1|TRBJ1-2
TGCAGTGCTAGAGGTCTCGGGACAGACTATGGCTACACCTTC
CSARGLGTDYGYTF
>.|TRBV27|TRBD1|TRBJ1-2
TGTGCCAGCAGCGTACAGGGGTACTATGGCTACACCTTC
CASSVQGYYGYTF
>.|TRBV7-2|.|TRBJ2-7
TGTGCCAGCAGTCGGGGCGGGGACTCGTACGAGCAGTACTTC
CASSRGGDSYEQYF
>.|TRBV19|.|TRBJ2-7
TGTGCCAGTAGTATAGACGGGAGTCACTACGAGCAGTACTTC
CASSIDGSHYEQYF
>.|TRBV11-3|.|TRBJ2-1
TGTGCCAGCAGCTTCACGCGGAATGAGCAGTTCTTC
CASSFTRNEQFF
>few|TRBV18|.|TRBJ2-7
TGTGCCAGCTCACCACCCTTCACCTCCTACGAGCAGTACTTC
CASSPPFTSYEQYF
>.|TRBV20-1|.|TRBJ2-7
TGCAGTGCTAGGCGCAGGATTGCCCCCTACGAGCAGTACTTC
CSARRRIAPYEQYF
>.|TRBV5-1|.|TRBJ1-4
TGCGCCAGCAGCTTGGACAGCCCTGATGAAAAACTGTTTTTT
CASSLDSPDEKLFF
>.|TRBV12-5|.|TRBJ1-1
TGTGCTAGTGGTTCCGCCCCGGGGAACACTGAAGCTTTCTTT
CASGSAPGNTEAFF
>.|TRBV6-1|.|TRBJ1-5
TGTGCCAGCAGTGTGCTACCAACCTTGGGTCAGCCCCAGCATTTT
CASSVLPTLGQPQHF
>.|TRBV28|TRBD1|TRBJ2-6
TGTGCCAGCAGTTACCGGACAGGTTCTAGCTCTGGGGCCAACGTCCTGACTTTC
CASSYRTGSSSGANVLTF
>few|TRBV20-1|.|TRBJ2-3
TGCAGTGCTAGAGATTTTAGCGGCAGTCGATGGGATACGCAGTATTTT
CSARDFSGSRWDTQYF
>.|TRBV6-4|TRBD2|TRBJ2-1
TGTGCCAGCAGTGACGGGCTAGCGGGAGGGGAGCAGTTCTTC
CASSDGLAGGEQFF
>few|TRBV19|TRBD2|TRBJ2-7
TGTGCCAGTAGTATGCATGGACCTAGCGGGAGAACGACTTACGAGCAGTACTTC
CASSMHGPSGRTTYEQYF
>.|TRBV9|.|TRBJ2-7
TGTGCCAGCAGCGCCTGGGACGGTGCCTACGAGCAGTACTTC
CASSAWDGAYEQYF
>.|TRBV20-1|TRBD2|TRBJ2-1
TGCAGTGCTAGAGATCTGACGAGCGGGAGGACGGGGAATGAGCAGTTCTTC
CSARDLTSGRTGNEQFF
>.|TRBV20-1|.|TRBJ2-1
TGCAGTGCTAGAGAGGGGGCGAGGAATGAGCAGTTCTTC
CSAREGARNEQFF
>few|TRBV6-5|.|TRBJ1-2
TGTGCCAGCGGGCTTAACTATGGCTACACCTTC
CASGLNYGYTF
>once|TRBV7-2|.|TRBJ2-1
TGTGCCAGCAGCTTAGACCCTGAGCAGTTCTTC
CASSLDPEQFF
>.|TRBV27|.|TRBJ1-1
TGTGCCACCGGGGGCAGGAGGCCGACAGTGAACACTGAAGCTTTCTTT
CATGGRRPTVNTEAFF
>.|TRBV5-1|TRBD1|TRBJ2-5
TGCGCCAGCAGCTCCACAGGGGCCCCAGAGACCCAGTACTTC
CASSSTGAPETQYF